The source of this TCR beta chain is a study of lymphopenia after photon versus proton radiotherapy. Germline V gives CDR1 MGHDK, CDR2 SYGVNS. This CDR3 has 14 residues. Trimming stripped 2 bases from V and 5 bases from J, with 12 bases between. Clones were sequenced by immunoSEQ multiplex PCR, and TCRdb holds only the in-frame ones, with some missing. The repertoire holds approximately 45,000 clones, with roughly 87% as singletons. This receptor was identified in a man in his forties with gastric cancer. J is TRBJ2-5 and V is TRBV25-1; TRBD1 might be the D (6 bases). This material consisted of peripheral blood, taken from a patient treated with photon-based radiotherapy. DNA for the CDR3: TGTGCCAGCAGTGAACGGGGACACGGGGAGACCCAGTACTTC. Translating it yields CASSERGHGETQYF. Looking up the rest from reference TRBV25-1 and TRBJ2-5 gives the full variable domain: EADIYQTPRYLVIGTGKKITLECSQTMGHDKMYWYQQDPGMELHLIHYSYGVNSTEKGDLSSESTVSRIRTEHFPLTLESARPSHTSQYLCASSERGHGETQYFGPGTRLLVL.